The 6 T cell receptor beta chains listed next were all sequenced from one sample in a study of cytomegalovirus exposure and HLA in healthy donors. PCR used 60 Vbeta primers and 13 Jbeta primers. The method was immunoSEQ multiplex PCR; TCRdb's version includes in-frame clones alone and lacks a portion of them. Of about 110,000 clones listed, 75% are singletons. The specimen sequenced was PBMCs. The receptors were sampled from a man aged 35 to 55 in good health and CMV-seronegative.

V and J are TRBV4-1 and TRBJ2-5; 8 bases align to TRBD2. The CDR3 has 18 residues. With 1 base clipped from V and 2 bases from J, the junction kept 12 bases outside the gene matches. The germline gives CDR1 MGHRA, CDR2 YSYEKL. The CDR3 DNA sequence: TGCGCCAGCAGCCAAGGACCGCCGCGGGGGGCGGGGCAAGAGACCCAGTACTTC. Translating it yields CASSQGPPRGAGQETQYF.

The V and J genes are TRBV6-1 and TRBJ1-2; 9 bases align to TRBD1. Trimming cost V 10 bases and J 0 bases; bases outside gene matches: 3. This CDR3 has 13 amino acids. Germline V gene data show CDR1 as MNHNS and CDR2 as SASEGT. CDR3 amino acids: CATDRGANYGYTF. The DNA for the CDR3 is TGTGCCACCGACAGGGGGGCTAACTATGGCTACACCTTC.

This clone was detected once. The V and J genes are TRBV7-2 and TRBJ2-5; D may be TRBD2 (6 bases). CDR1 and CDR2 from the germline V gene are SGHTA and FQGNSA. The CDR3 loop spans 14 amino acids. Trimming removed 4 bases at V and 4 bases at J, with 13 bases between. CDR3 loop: CASSSAGGRETQYF. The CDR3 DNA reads TGTGCCAGCAGCTCGGCCGGGGGAAGAGAGACCCAGTACTTC.

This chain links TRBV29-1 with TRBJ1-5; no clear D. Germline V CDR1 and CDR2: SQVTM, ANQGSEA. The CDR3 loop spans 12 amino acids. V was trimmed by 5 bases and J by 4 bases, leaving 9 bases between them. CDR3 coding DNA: TGCAGCGTTCGGGTCGCAAATCAGCCCCAGCATTTT. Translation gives CSVRVANQPQHF.

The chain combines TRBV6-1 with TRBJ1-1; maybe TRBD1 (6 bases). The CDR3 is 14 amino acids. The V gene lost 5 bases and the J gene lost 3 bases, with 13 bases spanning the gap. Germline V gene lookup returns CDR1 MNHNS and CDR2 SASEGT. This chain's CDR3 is CASSPRGDDTEAFF. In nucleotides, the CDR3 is TGTGCCAGCAGTCCCAGGGGAGACGACACTGAAGCTTTCTTT.

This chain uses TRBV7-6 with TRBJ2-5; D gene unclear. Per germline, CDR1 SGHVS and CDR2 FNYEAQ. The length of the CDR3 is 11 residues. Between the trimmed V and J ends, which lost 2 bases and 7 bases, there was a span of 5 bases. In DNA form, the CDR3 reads TGTGCCAGCAGCTTACGAGGGACCCAGTACTTC. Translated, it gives CASSLRGTQYF.